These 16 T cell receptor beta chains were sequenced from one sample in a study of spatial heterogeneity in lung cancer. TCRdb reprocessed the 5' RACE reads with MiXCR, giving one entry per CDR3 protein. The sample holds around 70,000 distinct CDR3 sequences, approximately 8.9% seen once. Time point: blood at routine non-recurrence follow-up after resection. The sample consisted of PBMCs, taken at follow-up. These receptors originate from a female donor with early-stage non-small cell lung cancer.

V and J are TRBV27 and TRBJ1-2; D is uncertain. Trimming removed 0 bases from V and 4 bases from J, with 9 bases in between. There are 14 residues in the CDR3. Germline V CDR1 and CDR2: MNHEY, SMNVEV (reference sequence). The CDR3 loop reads CASSLSQTLYGYTF. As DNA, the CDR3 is TGTGCCAGCAGTTTATCGCAGACCCTCTATGGCTACACCTTC.

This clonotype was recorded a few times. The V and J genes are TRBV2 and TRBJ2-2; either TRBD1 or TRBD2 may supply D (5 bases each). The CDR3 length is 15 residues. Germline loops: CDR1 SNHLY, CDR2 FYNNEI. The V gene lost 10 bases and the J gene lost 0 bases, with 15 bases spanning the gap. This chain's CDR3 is CATRGRDPNTGELFF. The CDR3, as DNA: TGTGCCACACGGGGACGGGACCCGAACACCGGGGAGCTGTTTTTT.

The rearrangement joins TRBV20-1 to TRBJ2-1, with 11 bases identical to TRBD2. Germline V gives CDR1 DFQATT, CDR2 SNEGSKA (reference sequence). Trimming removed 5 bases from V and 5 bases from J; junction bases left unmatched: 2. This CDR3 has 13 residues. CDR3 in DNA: TGCAGTGCTCCGGGACTAGCGGACAATGAGCAGTTCTTC. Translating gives CSAPGLADNEQFF.

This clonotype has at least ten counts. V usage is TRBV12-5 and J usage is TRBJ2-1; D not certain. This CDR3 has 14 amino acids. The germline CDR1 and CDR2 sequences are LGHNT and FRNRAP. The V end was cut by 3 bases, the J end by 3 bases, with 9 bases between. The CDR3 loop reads CASGLDSIYNEQFF. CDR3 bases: TGTGCTAGTGGTTTAGATAGCATCTACAATGAGCAGTTCTTC. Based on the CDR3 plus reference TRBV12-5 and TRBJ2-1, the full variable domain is DARVTQTPRHKVTEMGQEVTMRCQPILGHNTVFWYRQTMMQGLELLAYFRNRAPLDDSGMPKDRFSAEMPDATLATLKIQPSEPRDSAVYFCASGLDSIYNEQFFGPGTRLTVL.

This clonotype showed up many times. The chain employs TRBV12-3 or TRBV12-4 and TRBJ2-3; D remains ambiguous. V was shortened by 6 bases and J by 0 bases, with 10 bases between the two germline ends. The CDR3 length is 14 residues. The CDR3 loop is CASSLTQSTDTQYF. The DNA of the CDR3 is TGTGCCAGCAGCCTAACACAGAGCACAGATACGCAGTATTTT.

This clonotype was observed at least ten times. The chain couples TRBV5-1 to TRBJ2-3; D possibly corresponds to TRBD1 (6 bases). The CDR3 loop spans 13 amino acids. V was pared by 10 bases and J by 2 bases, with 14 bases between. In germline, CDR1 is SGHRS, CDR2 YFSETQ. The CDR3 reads CAGRQVPTDTQYF. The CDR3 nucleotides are TGCGCCGGCCGACAGGTCCCCACAGATACGCAGTATTTT.

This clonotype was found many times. The CDR3 is CASSFQIGELFF. The CDR3 DNA reads as TGTGCCAGCAGTTTTCAGATCGGGGAGCTGTTTTTT. The chain couples TRBV12-3 or TRBV12-4 to TRBJ2-2; D gene ambiguous. This CDR3 region has 12 residues. V dropped 3 bases and J dropped 7 bases, with 6 bases sitting between them.

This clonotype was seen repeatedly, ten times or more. Here the CDR3 DNA reads TGCAGTGCTAGGGGGGCGACTAGCCGCTACGAGCAGTACTTC. Encoded protein: CSARGATSRYEQYF. The chain links TRBV20-1 to TRBJ2-7; possibly TRBD2 for D (7 bases). The V gene lost 3 bases and the J gene lost 3 bases, with 15 bases spanning the gap. The CDR3 sequence is 14 residues long. Germline-derived CDR1 and CDR2 are DFQATT and SNEGSKA (reference sequence).

Here the CDR3 reads CASSLKGHLSSNYGYTF. CDR3 DNA sequence: TGTGCCAGCAGTTTAAAGGGACATCTCAGTTCTAACTATGGCTACACCTTC. This chain links TRBV12-3 or TRBV12-4 with TRBJ1-2; D may be TRBD1 (6 bases). With 2 bases removed from V and 0 bases from J, the gap between germline ends came to 16 bases. The CDR3 runs to 17 residues.

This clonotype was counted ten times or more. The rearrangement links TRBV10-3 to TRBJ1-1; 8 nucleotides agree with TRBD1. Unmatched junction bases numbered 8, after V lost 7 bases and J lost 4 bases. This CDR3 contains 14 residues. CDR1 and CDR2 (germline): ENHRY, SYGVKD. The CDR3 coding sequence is TGTGCCATCACCCCGACAGGGGTCGGCACTGAAGCTTTCTTT. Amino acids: CAITPTGVGTEAFF.

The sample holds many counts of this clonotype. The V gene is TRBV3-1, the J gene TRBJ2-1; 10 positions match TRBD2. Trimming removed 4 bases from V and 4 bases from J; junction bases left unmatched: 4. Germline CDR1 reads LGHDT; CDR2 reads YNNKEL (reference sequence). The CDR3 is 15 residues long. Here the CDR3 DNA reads TGTGCCAGCAGCCCCATAGCGGGAGGATACAATGAGCAGTTCTTC. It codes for CASSPIAGGYNEQFF.

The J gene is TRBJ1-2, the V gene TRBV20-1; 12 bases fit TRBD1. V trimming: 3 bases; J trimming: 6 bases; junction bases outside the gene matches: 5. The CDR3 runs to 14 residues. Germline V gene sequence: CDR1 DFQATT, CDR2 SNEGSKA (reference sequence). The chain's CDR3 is CSARGTGGYDGYTF. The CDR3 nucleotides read TGCAGTGCTAGGGGGACAGGGGGCTACGATGGCTACACCTTC.

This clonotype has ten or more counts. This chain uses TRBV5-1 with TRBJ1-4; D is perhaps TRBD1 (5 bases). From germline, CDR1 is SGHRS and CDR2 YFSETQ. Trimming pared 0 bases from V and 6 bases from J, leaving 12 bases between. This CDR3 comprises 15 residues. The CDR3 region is CASSLDGTADEKLFF. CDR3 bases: TGCGCCAGCAGCTTGGACGGGACTGCGGATGAAAAACTGTTTTTT.

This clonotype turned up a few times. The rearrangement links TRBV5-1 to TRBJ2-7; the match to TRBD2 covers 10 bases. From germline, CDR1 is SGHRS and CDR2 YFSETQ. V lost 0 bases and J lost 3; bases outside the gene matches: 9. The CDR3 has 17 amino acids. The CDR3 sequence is CASSLVADLAGDYEQYF. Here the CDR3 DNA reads TGCGCCAGCAGCTTGGTGGCTGACCTAGCGGGAGACTACGAGCAGTACTTC.

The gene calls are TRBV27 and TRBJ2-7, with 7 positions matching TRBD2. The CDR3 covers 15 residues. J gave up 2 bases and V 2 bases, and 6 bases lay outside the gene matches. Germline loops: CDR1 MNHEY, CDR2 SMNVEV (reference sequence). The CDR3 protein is CASSLGREQTYEQYF. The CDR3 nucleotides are TGTGCCAGCAGTTTAGGGCGGGAGCAAACCTACGAGCAGTACTTC.

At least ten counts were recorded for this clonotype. In nucleotides, the CDR3 is TGTGCCATCCGGGACAGGGGTAACAATGAGCAGTTCTTC. This sequence encodes CAIRDRGNNEQFF. This chain uses TRBV10-3 with TRBJ2-1; TRBD1 matches 10 bases. V lost 8 bases and J lost 5; bases outside the gene matches: 3. Germline V gives CDR1 ENHRY, CDR2 SYGVKD. The CDR3 has 13 residues.